This passage covers 28 T cell receptor beta chains from one sample sequenced in a study of CD8 T cells in ankylosing spondylitis. Using its own MiXCR run on the 5' RACE reads, TCRdb lists one record per CDR3 protein. The data hold fewer than 250,000 distinct CDR3 sequences, with around 32% observed a single time. The specimen was blood, either unsorted or a sorted T cell fraction (not recorded which). These receptors all come from a male donor with ankylosing spondylitis or in good health (not recorded which).

The CDR3 DNA reads TGCGCCAGCAGCTTAGGGGATCTCTATAATTCACCCCTCCACTTT. Its translation: CASSLGDLYNSPLHF. The genes are TRBV5-1 and TRBJ1-6; a possible D gene is TRBD1 (5 bases). The CDR3 contains 15 residues. V lost 2 bases, J lost 3 bases, and 9 bases lay in between. The germline CDR1 and CDR2 sequences are SGHRS and YFSETQ.

In its sample, this clonotype was seen a few times. V and J are TRBV11-2 and TRBJ2-7; no clear D. V gave up 0 bases and J gave up 2 bases, with 17 bases separating them. CDR1 and CDR2 (germline): SGHAT, FQNNGV. This CDR3 spans 17 amino acids. The CDR3 DNA reads as TGTGCCAGCAGCTTAGAGGCGCGGTCTGGATCCCCCTACGAGCAGTACTTC. As protein: CASSLEARSGSPYEQYF.

The chain joins TRBV20-1 to TRBJ1-1; D unclear. Trimming removed 0 bases at V and 6 bases at J, with 8 bases between. Germline V gives CDR1 DFQATT, CDR2 SNEGSKA (reference sequence). The CDR3 is 12 amino acids. The CDR3 DNA reads as TGCAGTGCTAGAGATCTTCGGCCTGAAGCTTTCTTT. Its protein is CSARDLRPEAFF.

The V call is TRBV20-1, the J call TRBJ2-1, with 11 bases fitting TRBD2. V was clipped by 3 bases and J by 9 bases; unmatched bases: 7. This CDR3 is built from 14 residues. The germline gives CDR1 DFQATT, CDR2 SNEGSKA (reference sequence). The CDR3 reads CSARIAGGRFEQFF. Written as DNA, the CDR3 is TGCAGTGCTAGGATAGCGGGGGGGCGGTTTGAGCAGTTCTTC.

The chain joins TRBV12-3 or TRBV12-4 to TRBJ2-1, with TRBD2 matching over 8 bases. The CDR3 is 16 amino acids. V lost 0 bases and J lost 4; bases outside the gene matches: 5. The chain's CDR3 is CASSLAGGGGYNEQFF. CDR3 nucleotides: TGTGCCAGCAGTTTAGCCGGAGGCGGGGGGTACAATGAGCAGTTCTTC.

The chain uses TRBV7-9 and TRBJ2-7, with D tentatively TRBD2 (5 bases). The CDR3 spans 13 residues. Between the trimmed V and J ends, which lost 5 bases and 6 bases, there was a span of 14 bases. Looked up from germline, CDR1 is SEHNR and CDR2 is FQNEAQ (reference sequence). In nucleotides, the CDR3 is TGTGCCAGCAGCCCAAAGGCGGGCAGCGAGCAGTACTTC. It specifies CASSPKAGSEQYF.

This chain links TRBV29-1 with TRBJ2-4; 8 bases align to TRBD2. Germline CDR1 and CDR2: SQVTM and ANQGSEA. With 5 bases clipped from V and 0 bases from J, the junction kept 3 bases outside the gene matches. The CDR3 has 14 amino acids. CDR3 protein: CSVFGGEAKNIQYF. The CDR3 DNA reads as TGCAGCGTTTTCGGGGGGGAAGCCAAAAACATTCAGTACTTC.

V and J are TRBV11-1 and TRBJ2-7, with TRBD1 matching over 9 bases. V was clipped by 5 bases and J by 0 bases; unmatched bases: 8. The CDR3 length is 16 residues. CDR1 is SGHAT, CDR2 FQDESV, per germline (reference sequence). The chain's CDR3 is CASSQPAGQGSYEQYF. CDR3 nucleotides: TGTGCCAGCAGCCAACCAGCGGGACAGGGCTCCTACGAGCAGTACTTC.

V gene TRBV18 combines with J gene TRBJ1-2; maybe TRBD1 (5 bases). This CDR3 has 13 amino acids. The V end was cut by 2 bases, the J end by 8 bases, with 12 bases between. Germline CDR1 and CDR2: KGHSH and LQKENI. This CDR3 reads CASSPGGDSGYTF. The CDR3 DNA is TGTGCCAGCTCACCAGGGGGGGATTCCGGCTACACCTTC.

The rearrangement links TRBV6-1 to TRBJ2-2; tentatively, D is TRBD1 or TRBD2 (5 bases each). The CDR3 runs 13 residues. CDR1 is MNHNS, CDR2 SASEGT, per germline. Trimming took off 9 bases at V and 3 bases at J, with 11 bases between the two ends. This CDR3 is CARGGTYTGELFF. CDR3 DNA: TGTGCCAGGGGTGGGACGTACACCGGGGAGCTGTTTTTT.

The chain employs TRBV9 and TRBJ2-7, with 10 bases identical to TRBD1. Looked up from germline, CDR1 is SGDLS and CDR2 is YYNGEE. The CDR3 runs 15 residues. Losses at the gene ends were 4 bases for V and 7 bases for J; bases not matched to a gene: 11. CDR3 in amino acids: CASSPSTGGVWEQYF. The CDR3, as DNA: TGTGCCAGCAGCCCCTCGACAGGGGGCGTTTGGGAGCAGTACTTC.

This clonotype appeared many times. This chain links TRBV12-3 or TRBV12-4 with TRBJ2-7, with D unresolved. Trimming took off 2 bases at V and 2 bases at J, with 16 bases between the two ends. CDR3 length: 16 amino acids. CDR3 DNA: TGTGCCAGCAGTTTAAAAGACATTTCGTCCCCCTACGAGCAGTACTTC. Translated, it gives CASSLKDISSPYEQYF.

This clonotype was picked up many times. This chain uses TRBV6-1 with TRBJ2-1; the match to TRBD2 covers 7 bases. Germline CDR1 and CDR2: MNHNS and SASEGT. V was clipped by 8 bases and J by 8 bases; unmatched bases: 15. This CDR3 spans 15 amino acids. Here the CDR3 reads CASAMGPGRVDEQFF. CDR3 bases: TGTGCCAGCGCCATGGGTCCAGGGAGGGTTGATGAGCAGTTCTTC.

The chain uses TRBV7-9 and TRBJ2-3; 8 bases fit TRBD1. Trimming removed 5 bases from V and 0 bases from J; junction bases left unmatched: 7. CDR3 length: 16 residues. CDR1 and CDR2 from the germline V gene are SEHNR and FQNEAQ (reference sequence). The CDR3 here is CASSIPGTGSTDTQYF. As DNA, the CDR3 is TGTGCCAGCAGCATCCCCGGGACAGGTAGCACAGATACGCAGTATTTT.

The rearrangement links TRBV6-1 to TRBJ2-7; the D gene is possibly TRBD2 (6 bases). Germline CDR1 and CDR2: MNHNS and SASEGT. The CDR3 is 13 amino acids. V was trimmed by 7 bases and J by 6 bases, leaving 16 bases between them. The CDR3 loop is CASIPLRGGEQYF. For the CDR3, the DNA is TGTGCCAGCATTCCCCTCCGGGGAGGCGAGCAGTACTTC.

The V and J genes are TRBV9 and TRBJ2-7, with 10 nucleotides matching TRBD1. V lost 4 bases, J lost 2 bases, and 6 bases stayed unmatched. Per germline, CDR1 SGDLS and CDR2 YYNGEE. The CDR3 consists of 15 residues. In DNA, the CDR3 is TGTGCCAGCAGCCCTCGGACAGGGGGGACCTACGAGCAGTACTTC. Protein sequence: CASSPRTGGTYEQYF.

At least ten counts were recorded for this clonotype. The chain carries TRBV29-1 and TRBJ2-1, with D perhaps TRBD1 (6 bases). Germline V gene data show CDR1 as SQVTM and CDR2 as ANQGSEA. With 7 bases removed from V and 3 bases from J, the gap between germline ends came to 10 bases. The CDR3 has 12 residues. The CDR3 here is CSARTDYNEQFF. The CDR3 nucleotides read TGCAGCGCCCGGACAGACTACAATGAGCAGTTCTTC.

This clonotype was seen only once. This sequence joins TRBV12-3 or TRBV12-4 and TRBJ2-3; TRBD1 matches 9 bases. This CDR3 comprises 15 residues. Trimming removed 5 bases from V and 6 bases from J; junction bases left unmatched: 9. The CDR3 spells CASSPGTGNPDTQYF. Here the CDR3 DNA reads TGTGCCAGCAGTCCCGGGACAGGGAATCCCGATACGCAGTATTTT.

In the case of this clonotype: Possible read error: a much larger clone is one base away. The chain employs TRBV29-1 and TRBJ2-3; D unclear. V was clipped by 6 bases and J by 0 bases, with 13 bases between them. The V gene's germline CDR1 is SQVTM and CDR2 ANQGSEA. The CDR3 has 14 amino acids. CDR3 amino acids: CSVERLGSTDTQYF. The CDR3 DNA follows: TGCAGCGTCGAAAGACTGGGCAGCACAGATACGCAGTATTTT.

This clonotype was observed a handful of times. This chain links TRBV5-6 with TRBJ2-7, with TRBD2 matching 15 bases. This CDR3 comprises 16 residues. Unmatched junction bases numbered 5, after V lost 4 bases and J lost 3 bases. The germline V gene encodes CDR1 SGHDT and CDR2 YYEEEE. CDR3 sequence reads: CASSPGLAGGLYEQYF. In nucleotides, the CDR3 is TGTGCCAGCAGCCCGGGACTAGCGGGGGGCCTCTACGAGCAGTACTTC.

The rearrangement links TRBV15 to TRBJ1-6; D is unresolved. CDR1 is LNHNV, CDR2 YYDKDF, per germline (reference sequence). CDR3 length equals 14 residues. The V end was cut by 3 bases, the J end by 13 bases, with 16 bases between. CDR3: CATSRDPGQAPLHF. CDR3 bases: TGTGCCACCAGCAGGGATCCGGGCCAGGCTCCCCTCCACTTT.

This clonotype was seen a few times. This chain uses TRBV20-1 with TRBJ1-4; D might be TRBD1 (5 bases). Germline CDR1 and CDR2: DFQATT and SNEGSKA (reference sequence). This CDR3 is built from 13 residues. V was trimmed by 7 bases and J by 4 bases, leaving 13 bases between them. CDR3 amino acids: CSGGDGNNEKLFF. The DNA for the CDR3 is TGCAGTGGCGGGGACGGAAATAATGAAAAACTGTTTTTT.

This clonotype was picked up a small number of times. This chain uses TRBV20-1 with TRBJ2-2, with TRBD2 as a possible D gene (7 bases). V lost 1 base, J lost 8 bases, and 17 bases lay in between. The CDR3 runs to 15 residues. Germline loops: CDR1 DFQATT, CDR2 SNEGSKA (reference sequence). The CDR3 nucleotides are TGCAGTGCTAGAGTGGCGGGGGCCAGAGGGGGGGAGCTGTTTTTT. It encodes CSARVAGARGGELFF.

The J gene is TRBJ2-7, the V gene TRBV7-9; D is undetermined. The CDR3 sequence is 14 residues long. Germline V CDR1 and CDR2: SEHNR, FQNEAQ (reference sequence). V was cut by 5 bases and J by 4 bases, with 15 bases left in between. In DNA form, the CDR3 reads TGTGCCAGCAGCCTAGGACCCGCCCGGTACGAGCAGTACTTC. It yields the protein CASSLGPARYEQYF. The complete variable domain, with remaining parts taken from reference TRBV7-9 and TRBJ2-7, reads DTGVSQNPRHKITKRGQNVTFRCDPISEHNRLYWYRQTLGQGPEFLTYFQNEAQLEKSRLLSDRFSAERPKGSFSTLEIQRTEQGDSAMYLCASSLGPARYEQYFGPGTRLTVT.

This clonotype was detected only a few times. This sequence joins TRBV20-1 and TRBJ2-1, with D possibly matching TRBD2 (5 bases). The CDR3 length is 15 residues. Germline V gene data show CDR1 as DFQATT and CDR2 as SNEGSKA (reference sequence). V lost 6 bases, J lost 1 base, and 16 bases lay in between. The CDR3 loop reads CSAPPRRGSYNEQFF. The CDR3 nucleotides read TGCAGTGCGCCCCCTCGTCGGGGTTCCTACAATGAGCAGTTCTTC.

V usage is TRBV27 and J usage is TRBJ2-1, with D possibly being TRBD1 (8 bases). Trimming left V 9 bases short and J 9 bases short, with 12 bases between. The CDR3 totals 11 residues. Per the germline V gene, CDR1 is MNHEY and CDR2 is SMNVEV (reference sequence). CDR3 protein: CASTGGVEQFF. CDR3 DNA sequence: TGTGCCAGTACAGGGGGGGTTGAGCAGTTCTTC.

In its sample, this clonotype was seen a few times. The chain has TRBV20-1 and TRBJ1-1, with TRBD1 as a possible D gene (5 bases). This CDR3 has 15 amino acids. The ends were cut back, 5 bases at V and 8 bases at J, with 24 bases in the middle. The germline V gene encodes CDR1 DFQATT and CDR2 SNEGSKA (reference sequence). The CDR3 sequence is CSAGGGAGGKVEAFF. DNA for the CDR3: TGCAGTGCTGGGGGAGGGGCGGGAGGGAAGGTCGAAGCTTTCTTT.

The chain couples TRBV7-6 to TRBJ1-5; the match to TRBD1 covers 8 bases. Germline V gene lookup returns CDR1 SGHVS and CDR2 FNYEAQ. Unmatched junction bases numbered 5, after V lost 1 base and J lost 3 bases. CDR3 length: 16 amino acids. CDR3 sequence (DNA): TGTGCCAGCAGCTTAGGCCGGGGACAGGTCAATCAGCCCCAGCATTTT. This gives the protein CASSLGRGQVNQPQHF.